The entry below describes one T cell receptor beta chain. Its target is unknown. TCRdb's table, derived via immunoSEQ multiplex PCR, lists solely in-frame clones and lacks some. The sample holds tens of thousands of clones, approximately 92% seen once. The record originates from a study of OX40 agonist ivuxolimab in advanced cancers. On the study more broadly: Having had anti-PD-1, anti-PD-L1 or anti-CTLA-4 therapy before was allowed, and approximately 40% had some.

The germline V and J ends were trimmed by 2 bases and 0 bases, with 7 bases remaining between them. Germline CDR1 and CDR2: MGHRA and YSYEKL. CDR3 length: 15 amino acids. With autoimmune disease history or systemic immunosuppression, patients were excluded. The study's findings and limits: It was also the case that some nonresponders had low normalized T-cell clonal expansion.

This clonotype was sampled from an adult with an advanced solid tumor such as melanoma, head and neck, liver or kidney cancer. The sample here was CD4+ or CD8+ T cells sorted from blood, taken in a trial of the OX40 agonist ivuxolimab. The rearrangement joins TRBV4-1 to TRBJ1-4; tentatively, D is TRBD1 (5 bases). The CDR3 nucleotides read TGCGCCAGCAGCCAACGGGGGGCAACTAATGAAAAACTGTTTTTT. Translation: CASSQRGATNEKLFF.